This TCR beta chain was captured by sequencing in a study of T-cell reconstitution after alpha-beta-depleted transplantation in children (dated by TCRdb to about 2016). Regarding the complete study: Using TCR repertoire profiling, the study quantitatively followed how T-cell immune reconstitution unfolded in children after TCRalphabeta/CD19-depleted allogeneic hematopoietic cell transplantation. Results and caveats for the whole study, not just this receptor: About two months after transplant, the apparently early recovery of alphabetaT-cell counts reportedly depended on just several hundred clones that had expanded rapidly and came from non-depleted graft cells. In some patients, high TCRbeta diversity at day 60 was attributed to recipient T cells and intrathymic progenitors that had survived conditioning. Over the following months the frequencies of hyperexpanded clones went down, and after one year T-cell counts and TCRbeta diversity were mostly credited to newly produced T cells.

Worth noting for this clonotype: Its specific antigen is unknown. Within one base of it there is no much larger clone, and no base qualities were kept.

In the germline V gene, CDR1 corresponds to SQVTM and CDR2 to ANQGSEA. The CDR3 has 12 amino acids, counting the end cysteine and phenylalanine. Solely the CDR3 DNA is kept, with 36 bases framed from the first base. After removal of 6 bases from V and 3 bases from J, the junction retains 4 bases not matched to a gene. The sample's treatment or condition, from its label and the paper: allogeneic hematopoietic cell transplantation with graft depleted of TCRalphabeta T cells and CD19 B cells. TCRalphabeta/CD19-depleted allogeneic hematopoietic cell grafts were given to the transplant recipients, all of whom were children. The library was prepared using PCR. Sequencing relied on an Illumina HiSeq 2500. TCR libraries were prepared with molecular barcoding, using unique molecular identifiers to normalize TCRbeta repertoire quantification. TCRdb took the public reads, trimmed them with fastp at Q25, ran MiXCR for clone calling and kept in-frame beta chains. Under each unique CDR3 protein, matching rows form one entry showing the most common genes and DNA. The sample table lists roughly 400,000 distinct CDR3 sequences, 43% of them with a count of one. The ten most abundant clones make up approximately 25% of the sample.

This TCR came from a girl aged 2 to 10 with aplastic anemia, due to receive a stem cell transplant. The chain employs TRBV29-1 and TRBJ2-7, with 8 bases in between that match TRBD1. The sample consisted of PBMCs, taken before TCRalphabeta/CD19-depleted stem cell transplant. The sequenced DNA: TGCAGCGTGCGCGACAGGGGCTACGAGCAGTACTTC. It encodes CSVRDRGYEQYF.